This TCR beta chain emerged from a study of CD8+CD57+ T cells in acquired aplastic anemia (dated by TCRdb to the late 2010s). About the study as a whole: Extracted DNA from sorted CD4+ and CD8+ cells averaged about 3.4 ug, ranging from roughly 0.2 to 30 ug. An average of about 10 million reads for CD4+ cells and 12 million or so reads for CD8+ cells was obtained from healthy donor samples. Beyond this particular receptor, the publication reports: Between patients and healthy controls, no significant difference in CD8+ Simpson's diversity was found (P=0.060). Around 28 CD8+ CDR3 sequences were found to be shared between patients and controls, but these sequences appeared to be highly expressed in patients and within the immunodominant clones of the patients.

Trimming removed 1 base from V and 0 bases from J, leaving 10 bases between the germline ends. CDR1 and CDR2, per the germline V gene, are SQVTM and ANQGSEA. The CDR3, cysteine through phenylalanine, is 15 amino acids long. Only the CDR3 DNA is retained, 45 bases long and in frame from the first base. TCR repertoires of sorted CD4+ and CD8+ blood T cells from severe aplastic anemia patients and healthy subjects were deep-sequenced in the study. Ficoll-Paque density gradient centrifugation was used to isolate peripheral blood mononuclear cells. CD4+ and CD8+ T cells were sorted by FACS or magnetic beads before DNA extraction. Genomic DNA served as template for TCR beta VDJ combination and CDR3 sequence profiling. An Illumina HiSeq 2000 was used for TCR repertoire sequencing. As for how the authors treated the data: TRBV/TRBJ rearrangement plots, CDR3 size and DJ length profiles, and Simpson's diversity index were used to assess repertoires. Whichever DNA sequence was most abundant in the deep sequencing data was defined as the immunodominant clone. CDR3 amino acid sequences were screened for sharing across subjects and were compared with published repertoires and the VDJdb database. The raw public reads went through TCRdb reprocessing: fastp at Q25, MiXCR clone calling, in-frame beta chains kept. Each CDR3 protein appears once, grouped with its most common genes and DNA. These V and J calls rely on TCRdb rather than the paper's analysis. This sample holds around 150,000 distinct CDR3 sequences; around 45% were observed only once. About 1.1% of the sample is taken by the ten largest.

In this sample, this clonotype turned up many times. There is no known antigen for this receptor. Base qualities are not recorded, but no much larger clone differs from it by a single base. Sequenced input: sorted CD4+, CD8+, or CD8+CD57+ T cells (not recorded which) from PBMCs. The sequence links TRBV29-1 to TRBJ2-1; the best D guess is TRBD2, with 6 bases matching. The TCR was taken from a human donor in good health. The DNA sequence follows: TGCAGCGTTGAAGTTCGGGGGACCTCCTACAATGAGCAGTTCTTC. Its protein reads: CSVEVRGTSYNEQFF.